A few counts support the clone carrying this T cell receptor beta chain. Its antigen is as yet unknown. The sample originates from a study of T cell repertoires in cytomegalovirus infection. Broader study findings: In two of eight donors, the top clonotype was HLA-C-restricted CMV-specific.

One entry per CDR3 protein results from TCRdb running MiXCR on the reads. Altogether about 830,000 distinct CDR3 sequences are present, less than 35% being singletons, with the ten largest covering around 12%. J lost 2 bases, V lost 9 bases, and 8 bases had no gene match. This CDR3 spans 15 amino acids. Germline V lookup: CDR1 KGHDR, CDR2 SFDVKD. The chain carries TRBV24-1 and TRBJ2-1; TRBD1 matches at 8 bases. Source: cultured CD8+ T cells from PBMCs, taken from culture after CMV antigen stimulation. This clonotype was obtained from a human donor in good health (CMV status not recorded). Some clones in this sample may be carry-over from other donors' samples. The CDR3 DNA sequence: TGTGCCACCCCCGGGACAGGCATACCCTACAATGAGCAGTTCTTC. Its translation is CATPGTGIPYNEQFF.